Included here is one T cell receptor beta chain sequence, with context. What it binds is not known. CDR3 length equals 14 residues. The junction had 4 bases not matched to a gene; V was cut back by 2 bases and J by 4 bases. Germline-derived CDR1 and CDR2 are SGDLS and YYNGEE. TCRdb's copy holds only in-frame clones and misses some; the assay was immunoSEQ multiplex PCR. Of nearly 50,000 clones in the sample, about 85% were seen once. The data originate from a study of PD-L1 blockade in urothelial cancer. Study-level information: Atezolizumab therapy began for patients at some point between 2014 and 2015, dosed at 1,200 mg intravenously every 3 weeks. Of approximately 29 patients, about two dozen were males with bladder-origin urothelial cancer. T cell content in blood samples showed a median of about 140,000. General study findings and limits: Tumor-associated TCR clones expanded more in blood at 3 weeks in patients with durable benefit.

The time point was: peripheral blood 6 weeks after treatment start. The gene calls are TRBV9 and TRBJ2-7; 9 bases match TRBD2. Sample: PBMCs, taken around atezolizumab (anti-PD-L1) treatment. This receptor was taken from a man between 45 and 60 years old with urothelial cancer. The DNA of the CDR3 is TGTGCCAGCAGCGTCGCTAGCGGGAATTACGAGCAGTACTTC. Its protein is CASSVASGNYEQYF.